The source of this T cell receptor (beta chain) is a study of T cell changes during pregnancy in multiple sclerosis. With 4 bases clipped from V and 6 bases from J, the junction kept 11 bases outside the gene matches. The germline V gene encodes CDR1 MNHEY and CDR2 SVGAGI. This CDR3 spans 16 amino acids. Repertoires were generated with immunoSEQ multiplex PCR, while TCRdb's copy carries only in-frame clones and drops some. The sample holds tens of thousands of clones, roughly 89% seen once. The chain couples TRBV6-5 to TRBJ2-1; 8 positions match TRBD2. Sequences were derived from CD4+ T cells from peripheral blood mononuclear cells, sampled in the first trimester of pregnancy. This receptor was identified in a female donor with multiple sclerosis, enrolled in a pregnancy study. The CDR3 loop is CASSFPGTRNPNEQFF. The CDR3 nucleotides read TGTGCCAGCAGTTTTCCCGGGACTAGGAATCCCAATGAGCAGTTCTTC.